This is a list of T cell receptor beta chains from one sample in a study of pediatric ulcerative colitis. Clones were read by immunoSEQ multiplex PCR, and TCRdb kept only the in-frame ones, dropping some. The profile shows about 60,000 clones, approximately 87% of them singletons. The sequenced sample consisted of blood. These receptors were obtained from a boy between 5 and 17 years old who was a control in a study of pediatric ulcerative colitis. The CDR3 runs from the conserved cysteine through the conserved F or W. The D gene is left open where the match is weak. Expanded clones are given a class, and other clones once, few, many or no size at all.

J | V | size | D | CDR3 | DNA
TRBJ2-1 | TRBV19 | NA | NA | CASSIGLYNEQFF | TGTGCCAGTAGTATAGGACTATACAATGAGCAGTTCTTC
TRBJ1-2 | TRBV11-2 | NA | NA | CASSLRWGADIRDDGYTF | TGTGCCAGCAGCTTGAGGTGGGGTGCCGACATAAGAGATGATGGCTACACCTTC
TRBJ2-2 | TRBV4-3 | NA | TRBD1 | CASSQDPTGSAGELFF | TGCGCCAGCAGCCAAGACCCGACAGGGTCCGCCGGGGAGCTGTTTTTT
TRBJ1-1 | TRBV12-5 | NA | NA | CASAIQGNTEAFF | TGTGCTAGTGCCATCCAGGGGAACACTGAAGCTTTCTTT
TRBJ2-7 | TRBV15 | NA | NA | CATSTRPNSYEQYF | TGTGCCACCAGCACTAGACCGAATTCCTACGAGCAGTACTTC
TRBJ1-1 | TRBV6-9 | NA | NA | CASSYGPSEAFF | TGTGCCAGCAGTTACGGCCCCTCTGAAGCTTTCTTT
TRBJ1-4 | TRBV19 | NA | NA | CASRKTATNEKLFF | TGTGCCAGTAGGAAGACAGCAACTAATGAAAAACTGTTTTTT
TRBJ1-4 | TRBV19 | NA | NA | CASSIGVWLNEKLFF | TGTGCCAGTAGTATTGGGGTCTGGCTTAATGAAAAACTGTTTTTT
TRBJ2-5 | TRBV10-3 | NA | NA | CAISAGPAEETQYF | TGTGCCATCAGTGCAGGGCCCGCAGAAGAGACCCAGTACTTC
TRBJ2-3 | TRBV7-3 | NA | NA | CASSILGFSTDTQYF | TGTGCCAGCAGCATACTAGGGTTTAGCACAGATACGCAGTATTTT
TRBJ2-1 | TRBV25-1 | few | TRBD1 | CASSDETGDQKFNEQFF | TGTGCCAGCAGTGACGAAACAGGGGATCAGAAGTTCAATGAGCAGTTCTTC
TRBJ2-5 | TRBV19 | NA | NA | CASSGRVRETQYF | TGTGCCAGTAGTGGCAGGGTCAGGGAGACCCAGTACTTC
TRBJ1-6 | TRBV7-6 | NA | TRBD1 | CASSRQGYNSPLHF | TGTGCCAGCAGCCGACAGGGATATAATTCACCCCTCCACTTT
TRBJ1-5 | TRBV7-2 | few | NA | CASSVEFNQPQHF | TGTGCCAGCAGCGTAGAGTTCAATCAGCCCCAGCATTTT
TRBJ1-6 | TRBV28 | NA | NA | CASRPPGGGNSPLHF | TGTGCCAGCCGGCCCCCGGGGGGGGGAAATTCACCCCTCCACTTT
TRBJ2-3 | TRBV30 | NA | TRBD1 | CAWSYRTGADTQYF | TGTGCCTGGAGTTACCGGACAGGGGCAGATACGCAGTATTTT
TRBJ1-1 | TRBV25-1 | NA | TRBD1 | CASRAGGNTEAFF | TGTGCCAGCAGGGCAGGGGGGAACACTGAAGCTTTCTTT
TRBJ2-7 | TRBV7-9 | NA | NA | CASSALTGGYEQYF | TGTGCCAGCAGCGCATTAACAGGAGGCTACGAGCAGTACTTC
TRBJ1-3 | TRBV4-2 | NA | NA | CASSPSGQDPTGNTIYF | TGTGCCAGCAGCCCGTCAGGACAAGACCCCACTGGAAACACCATATATTTT
TRBJ1-1 | TRBV6-5 | NA | NA | CASSYGAEAFF | TGTGCCAGCAGTTACGGGGCTGAAGCTTTCTTT
TRBJ1-2 | TRBV7-2 | NA | NA | CASSLGWGGGYTF | TGTGCCAGCAGCTTAGGATGGGGGGGAGGCTACACCTTC
TRBJ2-2 | TRBV5-6 | NA | NA | CASSLIIRGSGELFF | TGTGCCAGCAGCTTGATCATCCGAGGGAGCGGGGAGCTGTTTTTT
TRBJ2-2 | TRBV7-8 | NA | NA | CASTTDTGELFF | TGTGCCAGCACCACAGACACCGGGGAGCTGTTTTTT
TRBJ2-5 | TRBV25-1 | NA | TRBD2 | CASRKSGLAGGETQYF | TGTGCCAGCCGGAAGTCAGGGCTAGCGGGGGGAGAGACCCAGTACTTC
TRBJ2-7 | TRBV19 | NA | NA | CASSRGGGSYEQYF | TGTGCCAGTAGCCGAGGGGGGGGCTCCTACGAGCAGTACTTC
TRBJ2-3 | TRBV29-1 | NA | NA | CSARPSNEPGPDTQYF | TGCAGCGCCAGACCCTCTAACGAACCAGGGCCAGATACGCAGTATTTT
TRBJ2-4 | TRBV4-1 | NA | NA | CASSPGLPKGSKNIQYF | TGCGCCAGCAGCCCGGGACTTCCGAAGGGATCCAAAAACATTCAGTACTTC
TRBJ1-5 | TRBV4-3 | NA | TRBD1 | CASSQRGGPNLNQPQHF | TGCGCCAGCAGCCAGAGAGGGGGCCCGAACCTCAATCAGCCCCAGCATTTT
TRBJ2-5 | TRBV6-1 | NA | TRBD2 | CASSEHGLAGGGTQYF | TGTGCCAGCAGTGAACATGGACTAGCGGGAGGCGGGACCCAGTACTTC
TRBJ1-1 | TRBV29-1 | NA | TRBD1 | CSSGGQNAVNTEAFF | TGCAGCTCGGGGGGACAGAACGCCGTGAACACTGAAGCTTTCTTT
TRBJ2-2 | TRBV6-4 | NA | NA | CASSTGDSTSGELFF | TGTGCCAGCTCCACCGGGGACTCTACGTCCGGGGAGCTGTTTTTT
TRBJ2-2 | TRBV4-1 | few | NA | CASSQVSGDVLGELFF | TGCGCCAGCAGCCAAGTTTCAGGGGACGTCCTGGGGGAGCTGTTTTTT
TRBJ2-1 | TRBV5-8 | NA | TRBD2 | CASSWTATSVGIGNEQFF | TGTGCCAGCAGCTGGACAGCGACTAGCGTTGGTATCGGCAATGAGCAGTTCTTC
TRBJ1-2 | TRBV27 | NA | TRBD1 | CASSLPKQGLYGYTF | TGTGCCAGCAGTCTCCCAAAACAGGGGTTGTATGGCTACACCTTC
TRBJ1-6 | TRBV30 | few | TRBD1 | CAWIPAGGYNSPLHF | TGTGCCTGGATCCCTGCAGGGGGCTATAATTCACCCCTCCACTTT
TRBJ2-3 | TRBV15 | few | NA | CATSRDRRISTDTQYF | TGTGCCACCAGCAGAGATCGGCGGATTAGCACAGATACGCAGTATTTT
TRBJ2-1 | TRBV4-2 | NA | TRBD2 | CASSQDTSGSPYNEQFF | TGTGCCAGCAGCCAAGATACTAGCGGGAGCCCCTACAATGAGCAGTTCTTC
TRBJ1-1 | TRBV20-1 | NA | NA | CSAYRDGVTFF | TGCAGTGCTTACCGGGACGGGGTAACTTTCTTT
TRBJ2-3 | TRBV4-2 | NA | NA | CASSRRITTSREDTQYF | TGTGCCAGCAGCCGAAGAATAACCACTAGTCGCGAGGATACGCAGTATTTT
TRBJ1-1 | TRBV20-1 | NA | NA | CSATGNTEAFF | TGCAGTGCTACAGGGAACACTGAAGCTTTCTTT
TRBJ1-1 | TRBV9 | NA | TRBD1 | CASSVGQGVMNTEAFF | TGTGCCAGCAGCGTAGGTCAGGGGGTGATGAACACTGAAGCTTTCTTT
TRBJ2-2 | TRBV6-1 | NA | TRBD2 | CASSVGTSGDKNTGELFF | TGTGCCAGCAGTGTTGGGACTAGCGGAGACAAGAACACCGGGGAGCTGTTTTTT
TRBJ1-3 | TRBV5-6 | NA | TRBD1 | CASNPRQGSGNTIYF | TGTGCCAGCAACCCCAGACAGGGATCTGGAAACACCATATATTTT
TRBJ1-5 | TRBV28 | NA | TRBD1 | CASSPQGGNSNQPQHF | TGTGCCAGCAGTCCCCAGGGGGGGAATAGCAATCAGCCCCAGCATTTT
TRBJ2-3 | TRBV9 | NA | TRBD1 | CASSTRTGGTDTQYF | TGTGCCAGCAGCACCCGGACAGGGGGCACAGATACGCAGTATTTT
TRBJ1-1 | TRBV11-3 | once | NA | CASSRQTNTEAFF | TGTGCCAGCAGCCGACAGACCAACACTGAAGCTTTCTTT
TRBJ2-7 | TRBV11-3 | NA | NA | CASSSRTLGEQYF | TGTGCCAGCAGCTCCCGGACTCTGGGGGAGCAGTACTTC
TRBJ1-5 | TRBV18 | NA | NA | CASSLISGAHSNQPQHF | TGTGCCAGCTCCCTTATTTCCGGGGCTCATAGCAATCAGCCCCAGCATTTT
TRBJ1-2 | TRBV4-3 | NA | NA | CASSRSHGLSYGYTF | TGCGCCAGCAGCCGATCACACGGATTAAGCTATGGCTACACCTTC
TRBJ1-1 | TRBV19 | NA | TRBD1 | CASSPGTGGLATEAFF | TGTGCCAGTAGTCCCGGGACAGGGGGCTTGGCCACTGAAGCTTTCTTT
TRBJ2-1 | TRBV7-2 | NA | NA | CASSLGPGVGNEQFF | TGTGCCAGCAGCTTAGGTCCAGGGGTAGGCAATGAGCAGTTCTTC
TRBJ2-7 | TRBV5-1 | NA | NA | CASSSSGQPSPYEQYF | TGCGCCAGCAGCTCTTCCGGACAGCCGTCCCCCTACGAGCAGTACTTC
TRBJ2-7 | TRBV7-8 | NA | NA | CASSFLLGPYEQYF | TGTGCCAGCAGCTTCCTCCTCGGGCCCTACGAGCAGTACTTC
TRBJ2-3 | TRBV5-4 | NA | NA | CASSLYSGSSTDTQYF | TGTGCCAGCAGCTTATATAGCGGATCTAGCACAGATACGCAGTATTTT
TRBJ2-1 | TRBV10-2 | NA | TRBD2 | CASGLAGVNEQFF | TGCGCCAGCGGACTAGCGGGGGTTAATGAGCAGTTCTTC
TRBJ1-4 | TRBV30 | NA | TRBD1 | CAWSDGTGDEKLFF | TGTGCCTGGAGTGACGGGACAGGGGATGAAAAACTGTTTTTT
TRBJ2-3 | TRBV9 | NA | NA | CASSSTVRPATDTQYF | TGTGCCAGCAGCAGTACCGTAAGACCAGCGACAGATACGCAGTATTTT
TRBJ2-1 | TRBV29-1 | NA | NA | CSSEYMYEQFF | TGCAGCTCCGAGTATATGTATGAGCAGTTCTTC
TRBJ2-3 | TRBV4-1 | once | TRBD1 | CASSRPGQNTDTQYF | TGCGCCAGCAGCCGCCCGGGACAGAACACAGATACGCAGTATTTT
TRBJ1-4 | TRBV25-1 | NA | TRBD1 | CASSGAGGLEKLFF | TGTGCCAGCAGTGGGGCAGGGGGCTTGGAAAAACTGTTTTTT